These 7 T cell receptor beta chains were all obtained from the same sample, sequenced in a study of T cells in Graves' hyperthyroidism and ophthalmopathy. There were TCR beta CDR3 regions amplified from RNA transcripts. The TCR CDR3 was amplified in a first-round RT-PCR using the HTBI primer set. TCRdb reanalysed the multiplex PCR reads using MiXCR and keeps one entry per CDR3 protein. The sample lists 450,000 to 500,000 distinct CDR3 sequences; 20% to 25% were seen once. The sequenced sample was blood. These receptors came from an older woman with Graves' ophthalmopathy.

This clonotype was counted only a few times. This chain uses TRBV20-1 with TRBJ1-2; D is uncertain. The CDR3 runs 12 residues. Per the germline V gene, CDR1 is DFQATT and CDR2 is SNEGSKA (reference sequence). The V end lost 4 bases, the J end lost 7 bases, and 13 bases lay between the germline ends. The CDR3 sequence: CSAIPRHGGYTF. The CDR3 coding sequence is TGCAGTGCTATCCCTCGGCACGGTGGCTACACCTTC.

This chain uses TRBV4-1 with TRBJ1-2; 7 positions match TRBD1. V was pared by 3 bases and J by 8 bases, with 12 bases of the junction left unmatched. Germline V lookup: CDR1 MGHRA, CDR2 YSYEKL. The CDR3 runs to 15 residues. In DNA, the CDR3 is TGCGCCAGCAGCCAGACCTTTGACAGGGTGTGGGGCTACACCTTC. Protein product: CASSQTFDRVWGYTF.

The V call is TRBV2, the J call TRBJ2-3, with 10 bases lining up with TRBD2. This CDR3 comprises 14 residues. The V gene's germline CDR1 is SNHLY and CDR2 FYNNEI. V gave up 5 bases and J gave up 6 bases; unmatched junction bases: 5. This CDR3 is CASSLQTSGDTQYF. In nucleotides, the CDR3 is TGTGCCAGCAGTTTACAGACTAGCGGGGATACGCAGTATTTT.

In its sample, this clonotype was seen a few times. The chain combines TRBV20-1 with TRBJ1-6, with TRBD1 matching over 7 bases. With 0 bases clipped from V and 14 bases from J, the junction kept 7 bases outside the gene matches. The CDR3 covers 13 residues. The V gene's germline CDR1 is DFQATT and CDR2 SNEGSKA (reference sequence). DNA for the CDR3: TGCAGTGCTAGAGACCCGACAGGGCTATCCCTCCACTTT. The encoded protein is CSARDPTGLSLHF.

The chain employs TRBV20-1 and TRBJ2-5; no firm D call. Deletions cut 3 bases from V and 2 bases from J, with 13 bases between. The germline V gene has CDR1 DFQATT and CDR2 SNEGSKA (reference sequence). The CDR3 sequence is 14 residues long. The CDR3 bases are TGCAGTGCTAGGCTCCCCTTAGGGCAAGAGACCCAGTACTTC. It specifies CSARLPLGQETQYF.

The chain has TRBV30 and TRBJ1-2; D call uncertain. V was trimmed by 4 bases and J by 8 bases, leaving 14 bases between them. This CDR3 contains 12 residues. From germline, CDR1 is GTSNPN and CDR2 SVGIG (reference sequence). CDR3 residues: CAWKEGLVGYTF. CDR3 coding DNA: TGTGCCTGGAAAGAGGGTTTGGTGGGCTACACCTTC.

The chain links TRBV7-9 to TRBJ1-1; D may be TRBD1 (5 bases). V lost 7 bases and J lost 11, with 17 bases in between. The CDR3 runs to 12 residues. Germline V gene data show CDR1 as SEHNR and CDR2 as FQNEAQ (reference sequence). The CDR3 is CASTFPQGSAFF. The CDR3 nucleotides are TGTGCCAGCACCTTTCCCCAGGGTTCGGCTTTCTTT.